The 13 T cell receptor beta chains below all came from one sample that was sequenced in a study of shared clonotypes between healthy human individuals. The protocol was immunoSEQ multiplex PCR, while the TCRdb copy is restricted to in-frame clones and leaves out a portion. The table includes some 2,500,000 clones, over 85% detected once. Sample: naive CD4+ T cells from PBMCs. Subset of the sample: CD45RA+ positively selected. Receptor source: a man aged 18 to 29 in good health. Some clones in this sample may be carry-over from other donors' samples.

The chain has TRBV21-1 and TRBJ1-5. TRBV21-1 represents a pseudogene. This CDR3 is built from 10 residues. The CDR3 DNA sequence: TGTTTACTCGTCAATCAGCCCCAGCATTTT. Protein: CLLVNQPQHF.

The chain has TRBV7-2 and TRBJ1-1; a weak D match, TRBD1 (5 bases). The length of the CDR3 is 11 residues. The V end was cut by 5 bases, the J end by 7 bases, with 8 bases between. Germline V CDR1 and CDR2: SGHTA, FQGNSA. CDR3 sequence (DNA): TGTGCCAGCAGCGCCGGGGGTGAAGCTTTCTTT. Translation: CASSAGGEAFF.

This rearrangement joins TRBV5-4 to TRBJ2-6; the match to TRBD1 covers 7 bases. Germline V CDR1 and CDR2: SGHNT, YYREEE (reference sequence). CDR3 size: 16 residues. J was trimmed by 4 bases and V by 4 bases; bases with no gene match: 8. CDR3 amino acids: CASSPTGEPGANVLTF. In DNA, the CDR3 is TGTGCCAGCAGCCCCACAGGGGAACCCGGGGCCAACGTCCTGACTTTC.

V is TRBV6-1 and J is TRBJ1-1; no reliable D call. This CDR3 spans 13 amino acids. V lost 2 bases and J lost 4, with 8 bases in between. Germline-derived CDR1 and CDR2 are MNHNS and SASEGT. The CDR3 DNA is TGTGCCAGCAGTGAACAGTTCGGCACTGAAGCTTTCTTT. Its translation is CASSEQFGTEAFF.

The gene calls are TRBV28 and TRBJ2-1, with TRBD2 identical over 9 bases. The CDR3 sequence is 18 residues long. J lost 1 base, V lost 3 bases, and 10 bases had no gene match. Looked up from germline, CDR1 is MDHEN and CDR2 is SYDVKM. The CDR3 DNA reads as TGTGCCAGCAGTTTCGGTGCGGGAGGGTTCGGGTCCTACAATGAGCAGTTCTTC. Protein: CASSFGAGGFGSYNEQFF.

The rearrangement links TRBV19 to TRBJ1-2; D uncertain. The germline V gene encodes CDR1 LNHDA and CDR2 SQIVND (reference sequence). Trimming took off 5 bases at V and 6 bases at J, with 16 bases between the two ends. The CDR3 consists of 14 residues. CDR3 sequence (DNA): TGTGCCAGTAGTTCCCCCGGACCCAAAAATGGCTACACCTTC. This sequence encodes CASSSPGPKNGYTF.

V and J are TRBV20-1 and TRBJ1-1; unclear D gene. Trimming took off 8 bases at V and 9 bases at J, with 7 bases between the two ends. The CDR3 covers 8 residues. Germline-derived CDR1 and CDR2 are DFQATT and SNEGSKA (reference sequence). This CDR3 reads CSSEKAFF. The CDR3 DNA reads TGCAGTAGCGAAAAAGCTTTCTTT.

The DNA for the CDR3 is TGTGCCAGCAGTTCACTAGCGGGAGGGCCCGAGCAGTACTTC. It translates to CASSSLAGGPEQYF. The chain uses TRBV27 and TRBJ2-7; 13 bases map to TRBD2. Germline lookup yields CDR1 MNHEY and CDR2 SMNVEV (reference sequence). This CDR3 has 14 amino acids. The ends lost 4 bases at V and 6 bases at J; junction bases unmatched: 3.

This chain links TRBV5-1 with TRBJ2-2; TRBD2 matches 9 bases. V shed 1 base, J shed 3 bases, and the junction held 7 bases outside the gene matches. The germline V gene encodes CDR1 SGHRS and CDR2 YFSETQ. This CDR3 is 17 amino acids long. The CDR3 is CASSLTLAGQDTGELFF. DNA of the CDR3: TGCGCCAGCAGCTTGACCCTAGCGGGGCAGGACACCGGGGAGCTGTTTTTT.

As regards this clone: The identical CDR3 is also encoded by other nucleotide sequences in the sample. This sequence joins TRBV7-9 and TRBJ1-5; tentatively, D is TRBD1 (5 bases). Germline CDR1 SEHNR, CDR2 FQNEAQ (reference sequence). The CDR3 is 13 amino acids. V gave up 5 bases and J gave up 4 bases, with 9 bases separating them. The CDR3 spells CASSPTANQPQHF. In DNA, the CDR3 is TGTGCCAGCAGCCCGACAGCTAATCAGCCCCAGCATTTT.

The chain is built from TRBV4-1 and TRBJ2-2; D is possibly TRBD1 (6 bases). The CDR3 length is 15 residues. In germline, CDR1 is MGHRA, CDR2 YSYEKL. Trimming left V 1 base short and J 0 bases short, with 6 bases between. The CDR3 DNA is TGCGCCAGCAGCCAAGGGACAGCGAACACCGGGGAGCTGTTTTTT. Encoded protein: CASSQGTANTGELFF.

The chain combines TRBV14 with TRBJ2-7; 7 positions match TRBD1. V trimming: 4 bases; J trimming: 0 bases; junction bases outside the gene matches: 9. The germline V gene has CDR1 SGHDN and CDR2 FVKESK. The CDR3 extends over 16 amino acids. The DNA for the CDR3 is TGTGCCAGCAGCCTACAACCGGGACAGAGCTCCTACGAGCAGTACTTC. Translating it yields CASSLQPGQSSYEQYF.

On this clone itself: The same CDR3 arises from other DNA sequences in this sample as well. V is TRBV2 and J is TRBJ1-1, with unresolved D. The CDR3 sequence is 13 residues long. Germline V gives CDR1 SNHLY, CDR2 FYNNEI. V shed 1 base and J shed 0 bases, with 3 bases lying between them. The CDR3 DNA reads TGTGCCAGCAGTGAAGAGGTGAACACTGAAGCTTTCTTT. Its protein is CASSEEVNTEAFF.